The table lists the clone carrying this TCR delta chain with a few counts. It may be a read error: a sequence one base away is much more abundant. V was shortened by 0 bases and J by 3 bases, with 20 bases between the two germline ends. The V gene's germline CDR1 is GEAIGNYY and CDR2 EKD. The CDR3 extends over 20 amino acids. This record comes from a study of gamma-delta chains in newborns, infants, children. Study-wide context: Innate gammadelta T cells reportedly expand polyclonally right after birth, driven by microbial exposure, per the title.

TCRdb reapplied CATT to the reads. The table has fewer than 12,000 delta-chain clones, approximately 9% seen once. The sequencing sample was made of blood. V is TRDV2 and J is TRDJ3, with D possibly being TRDD3 (6 bases). The sequence came from a child who was a newborn, infant or young child, either healthy, febrile or measles-vaccinated (not recorded which). CDR3 protein: CACDTVTRGTGFWDTRQMFF. The CDR3 nucleotides are TGTGCCTGTGACACCGTGACACGCGGAACTGGGTTCTGGGACACCCGACAGATGTTTTTC.